The 18 T cell receptor beta chains in this list originate from one sample, sequenced in a study of glioma-infiltrating T cells. TCR alpha and beta CDR3 regions were amplified from RNA using iRepertoire nested multiplex PCR. TCRdb re-analysed the multiplex PCR reads in MiXCR, keeping a single row per CDR3 protein. Among approximately 120,000 distinct CDR3 sequences, roughly 23% were seen once, and the ten largest hold 13% to 15%. Sequenced input: glioma tissue, nonneoplastic brain tissue, or PBMCs (not recorded which). The receptors were sampled from a human donor with low-grade glioma or glioblastoma, undergoing nonglioma brain surgery, or in good health (not recorded which).

As for this clonotype: This may come from a read error, since a much larger clone is one base off. V and J are TRBV20-1 and TRBJ2-5; D may be TRBD2 (9 bases). Deletions cut 8 bases from V and 7 bases from J, with 20 bases between. CDR1 and CDR2 (germline): DFQATT, SNEGSKA (reference sequence). CDR3 length: 13 amino acids. The CDR3 sequence: CSQGASGMGTQYF. The CDR3 nucleotides are TGCAGTCAGGGGGCTAGCGGGATGGGGACCCAGTACTTC.

This clonotype has at least ten counts. V usage is TRBV10-2 and J usage is TRBJ2-7; 10 bases match TRBD1. The CDR3 extends over 15 amino acids. Losses at the gene ends were 4 bases for V and 0 bases for J; bases not matched to a gene: 3. The germline gives CDR1 WSHSY, CDR2 SAAADI. DNA for the CDR3: TGCGCCAGCAGTGGTTGGGACAGGGGCTCCTACGAGCAGTACTTC. This sequence encodes CASSGWDRGSYEQYF.

As to this clonotype: One base away lies a much larger clone, so this may be a sequencing read error. The J gene is TRBJ2-7, the V gene TRBV29-1; 10 bases align to TRBD1. Germline CDR1 and CDR2: SQVTM and ANQGSEA. The CDR3 loop spans 13 amino acids. CDR3 sequence reads: CRVGDRGLYEQYF. CDR3 coding DNA: TGCAGAGTTGGAGACAGGGGGCTTTACGAGCAGTACTTC.

As concerns this clonotype: It may be a read error: a sequence one base away is much more abundant. The chain links TRBV19 to TRBJ2-3, with 13 bases identical to TRBD2. This CDR3 region has 14 residues. Germline V lookup: CDR1 LNHDA, CDR2 SQIVND (reference sequence). Losses at the gene ends were 10 bases for V and 4 bases for J; bases not matched to a gene: 5. This chain's CDR3 is CATRTSGSPDTQYF. The DNA for the CDR3 is TGTGCCACGCGGACTAGCGGGAGTCCAGATACGCAGTATTTT. The full variable domain, its missing parts supplied by reference TRBV19 and TRBJ2-3, is DGGITQSPKYLFRKEGQNVTLSCEQNLNHDAMYWYRQDPGQGLRLIYYSQIVNDFQKGDIAEGYSVSREKKESFPLTVTSAQKNPTAFYLCATRTSGSPDTQYFGPGTRLTVL.

The chain uses TRBV7-9 and TRBJ1-2, with D unclear. Germline-derived CDR1 and CDR2 are SEHNR and FQNEAQ (reference sequence). The CDR3 covers 17 residues. Trimming took 7 bases from V and 3 from J, leaving 24 bases between them. The CDR3 DNA sequence: TGTGCCAGCACTACTTCGGTCCACCAAAAGATCGACTATGGCTACACCTTC. Protein product: CASTTSVHQKIDYGYTF.

Remarks on this clonotype: A much larger clone is a single base away; this may be a read error. V is TRBV20-1 and J is TRBJ1-5; D is unresolved. The V and J ends lost 5 bases and 2 bases respectively, with 16 bases between them. Germline CDR1 and CDR2: DFQATT and SNEGSKA (reference sequence). The CDR3 extends over 15 amino acids. The DNA of the CDR3 is TGCAGTGCTCCGGGAAAGGGTGACGGCAATCAGCCCCAGCATTTT. Amino acids: CSAPGKGDGNQPQHF.

Regarding this clonotype: Being one base from a much bigger clone, this may be a read error. Written as DNA, the CDR3 is TGTTCCAGCTCGCCCGGGACTAGCGGGAGTGGAGATACGCAGTATTTT. It encodes CSSSPGTSGSGDTQYF. The chain links TRBV18 to TRBJ2-3; 14 positions match TRBD2. This CDR3 spans 16 amino acids. The germline V gene encodes CDR1 KGHSH and CDR2 LQKENI.

For this clonotype: With a much larger clone just one base away, this may be a read error. Because it lacks the conserved phenylalanine or tryptophan at the end, this CDR3 is likely a read error. The rearrangement joins TRBV29-1 to TRBJ2-7; a possible D gene is TRBD1 (5 bases). V shed 6 bases and J shed 3 bases, with 12 bases lying between them. The germline CDR1 and CDR2 sequences are SQVTM and ANQGSEA. The CDR3 has 12 amino acids. CDR3 nucleotides: TGCAGCGTGAGGACAATGGGCTACGAGCAGTACCTC. Translation gives CSVRTMGYEQYL.

This clonotype was counted a single time. This may come from a read error, since a much larger clone is one base off. The V call is TRBV12-3 or TRBV12-4, the J call TRBJ2-7; 11 bases map to TRBD2. The CDR3 covers 16 residues. The DNA for the CDR3 is TGTGCCTGCAGTCCAAGTGGGGGACTAGCGGTTTACGAGCAGTACTTC. This sequence encodes CACSPSGGLAVYEQYF.

This clonotype was detected many times. The junction shows a germline mismatch at one end, possibly a read error. The CDR3 is CASRNGPNYDYTF. DNA for the CDR3: TGTGCCAGCAGGAACGGCCCCAACTATGACTACACCTTC. The chain couples TRBV28 to TRBJ1-2; D ambiguous. The CDR3 loop spans 13 amino acids. CDR1 is MDHEN and CDR2 is SYDVKM in the germline V gene.

This clonotype was detected ten times or more. The chain uses TRBV12-3 or TRBV12-4 and TRBJ2-7; D possibly corresponds to TRBD2 (6 bases). V was pared by 3 bases and J by 4 bases, with 13 bases between. This CDR3 has 14 amino acids. The DNA for the CDR3 is TGTGCCAGCAGTTTTTCCCTCGGGGGATACGAGCAGTACTTC. This translates into CASSFSLGGYEQYF.

CDR3 sequence (DNA): TGTGCCAGCAGCGCTAGCGGGAGAGGCGAGACCCAGTACTTC. Encoded protein: CASSASGRGETQYF. V is TRBV28 and J is TRBJ2-5; 10 bases are shared with TRBD2. This CDR3 comprises 14 residues. With 6 bases clipped from V and 5 bases from J, the junction kept 6 bases outside the gene matches. CDR1 and CDR2 from the germline V gene are MDHEN and SYDVKM.

This clonotype was seen repeatedly, ten times or more. V is TRBV19 and J is TRBJ2-1; the D is unclear. Germline CDR1 reads LNHDA; CDR2 reads SQIVND (reference sequence). Trimming removed 5 bases at V and 0 bases at J, with 8 bases between. The CDR3 runs 14 residues. The CDR3 region is CASSYDPSYNEQFF. DNA of the CDR3: TGTGCCAGTAGTTACGACCCCTCCTACAATGAGCAGTTCTTC.

To note about this clonotype: A read error is possible here, since a much larger clone lies one base away. The chain employs TRBV4-1 and TRBJ1-2, with D unclear. The V end was cut by 3 bases, the J end by 0 bases, with 14 bases between. This CDR3 region has 16 residues. Germline values: CDR1 MGHRA, CDR2 YSYEKL. The CDR3 region is CASSQVPRRPNYGYTF. In DNA form, the CDR3 reads TGCGCCAGCAGCCAGGTACCCAGACGTCCTAACTATGGCTACACCTTC.

This clonotype was seen a few times. The chain carries TRBV19 and TRBJ1-5, with 7 bases fitting TRBD1. V was pared by 1 base and J by 1 base, with 10 bases of the junction left unmatched. Germline V gene data show CDR1 as LNHDA and CDR2 as SQIVND (reference sequence). CDR3 length equals 18 residues. The CDR3 DNA is TGTGCCAGTAGTATAGGGATTGGGGCAGGGGGGAGCAATCAGCCCCAGCATTTT. Translated: CASSIGIGAGGSNQPQHF.

Many counts were recorded for this clonotype. The rearrangement joins TRBV6-2 or TRBV6-3 to TRBJ2-1, with D hard to call. Germline V gene sequence: CDR1 MNHEY, CDR2 SVGEGT. The V gene lost 10 bases and the J gene lost 8 bases, with 18 bases spanning the gap. The CDR3 runs to 13 residues. The CDR3 region is CATPPGRWYEQFF. CDR3 in DNA: TGTGCCACCCCGCCCGGCAGGTGGTATGAGCAGTTCTTC.

Concerning this clonotype itself: A much larger clone lies one base from this, so it may be a read error. The gene calls are TRBV10-3 and TRBJ2-5; D is undetermined. The CDR3 covers 13 residues. The germline CDR1 and CDR2 sequences are ENHRY and SYGVKD. The V end was cut by 2 bases, the J end by 5 bases, with 9 bases between. CDR3 amino acids: CAISEAREETQYF. The CDR3 region has the DNA TGTGCCATCAGTGAGGCTAGAGAGGAGACCCAGTACTTC.

This clonotype was recorded at least ten times. The chain employs TRBV7-2 and TRBJ2-4, with unresolved D. Germline V gives CDR1 SGHTA, CDR2 FQGNSA. The CDR3 has 16 amino acids. Trimming removed 0 bases at V and 2 bases at J, with 11 bases between. The CDR3 loop is CASSLAALGTKNIQYF. The CDR3 DNA follows: TGTGCCAGCAGCTTAGCGGCCCTAGGGACCAAAAACATTCAGTACTTC. Using reference TRBV7-2 and TRBJ2-4 for the parts outside the CDR3, the full variable domain is GAGVSQSPSNKVTEKGKDVELRCDPISGHTALYWYRQSLGQGLEFLIYFQGNSAPDKSGLPSDRFSAERTGGSVSTLTIQRTQQEDSAVYLCASSLAALGTKNIQYFGAGTRLSVL.